The entry below gives a single T cell receptor (beta chain) sequence along with its context. Its antigen remains unidentified. This sample stems from a study of cytomegalovirus exposure and HLA in healthy donors. Overall study results and limits: Within a later analysis, the majority of CMV-associated TCR beta chains appeared HLA-restricted.

The CDR3 is 13 amino acids. V trimming: 6 bases; J trimming: 7 bases; junction bases outside the gene matches: 7. Germline loops: CDR1 SGHNT, CDR2 YENEEA. PCR primers comprised 60 Vbeta and 13 Jbeta primers. Original analysis: About 10 million shared chains were among around 80 million unique TCR beta chains counted in a later analysis. TCRdb's table, derived via immunoSEQ multiplex PCR, lists solely in-frame clones and lacks some. For V, J and clone size, that table is used; D and trimming come from the DNA. There are around 96,000 clones in the sample; 55% to 75% occur only once, and around 3.5% lies in the top ten.

The receptor comes from a man aged 55 to 69 in good health and CMV-seronegative. The chain couples TRBV11-3 to TRBJ1-2; TRBD1 agrees at 8 bases. Material for sequencing was PBMCs. CDR3 sequence: CASSFDRGSGYTF. CDR3 nucleotide sequence: TGTGCCAGCAGTTTTGACAGGGGCTCTGGCTACACCTTC.